This record covers a single TCR beta chain. The V end lost 9 bases, the J end lost 4 bases, and 15 bases lay between the germline ends. Germline V gives CDR1 SNHLY, CDR2 FYNNEI. This CDR3 spans 13 amino acids. Nominally healthy donors provided the samples, though records likely missed some immune exposures. The record originates from a study of cytomegalovirus exposure and HLA in healthy donors. In the PCR, 60 Vbeta and 13 Jbeta primers were used. Measured with immunoSEQ multiplex PCR; TCRdb has only the in-frame clones, and not every one. The table includes about 100,000 clones, more than 75% detected once.

V is TRBV2 and J is TRBJ2-5; D might be TRBD1 (5 bases). The source material was PBMCs. The TCR comes from a woman in her fifties or sixties in good health and CMV-seropositive. CDR3 protein: CASGKQEGETQYF. The CDR3 DNA is TGTGCCAGTGGGAAACAGGAAGGAGAGACCCAGTACTTC.